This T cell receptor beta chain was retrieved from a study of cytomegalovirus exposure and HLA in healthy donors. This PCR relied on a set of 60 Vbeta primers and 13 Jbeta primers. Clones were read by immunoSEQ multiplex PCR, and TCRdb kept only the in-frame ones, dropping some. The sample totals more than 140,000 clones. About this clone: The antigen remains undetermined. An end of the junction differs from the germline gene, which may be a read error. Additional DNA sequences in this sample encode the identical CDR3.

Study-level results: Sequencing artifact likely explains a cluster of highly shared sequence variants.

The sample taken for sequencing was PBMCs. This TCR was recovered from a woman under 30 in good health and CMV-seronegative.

CDR3 coding DNA: TGTGCCAGCAGCTCGCCAGACAGGAACTACGGCTACACCTTC. Translation gives CASSSPDRNYGYTF. V is TRBV7-6 and J is TRBJ1-2; D may be TRBD1 (6 bases). CDR1 is SGHVS, CDR2 FNYEAQ, per germline. This CDR3 contains 14 residues.